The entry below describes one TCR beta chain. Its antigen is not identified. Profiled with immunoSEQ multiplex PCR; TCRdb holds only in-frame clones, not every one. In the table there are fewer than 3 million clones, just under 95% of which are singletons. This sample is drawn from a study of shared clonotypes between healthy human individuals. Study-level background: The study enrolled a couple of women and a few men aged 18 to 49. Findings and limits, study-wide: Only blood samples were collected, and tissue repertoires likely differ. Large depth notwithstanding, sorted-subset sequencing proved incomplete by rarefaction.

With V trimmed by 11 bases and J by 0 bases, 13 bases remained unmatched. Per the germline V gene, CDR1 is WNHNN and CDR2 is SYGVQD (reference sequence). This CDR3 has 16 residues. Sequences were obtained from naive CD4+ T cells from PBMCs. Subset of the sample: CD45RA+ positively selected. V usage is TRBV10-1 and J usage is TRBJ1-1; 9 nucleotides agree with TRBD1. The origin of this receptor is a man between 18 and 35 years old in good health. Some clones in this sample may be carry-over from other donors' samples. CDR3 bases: TGCGCCGCCGCCTGGGACAGGGAGGGGATGAACACTGAAGCTTTCTTT. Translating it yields CAAAWDREGMNTEAFF.